These 5 T cell receptor beta chains were all obtained from the same sample, sequenced in a study of OX40 agonist ivuxolimab in advanced cancers. TCRdb keeps only in-frame clones here, not all; method: immunoSEQ multiplex PCR. The sample lists under 50,000 clones, more than 75% occurring once. The sequenced sample was CD4+ or CD8+ T cells sorted from blood, obtained in a trial of the OX40 agonist ivuxolimab. These receptors were obtained from an adult with an advanced solid tumor such as melanoma, head and neck, liver or kidney cancer.

This chain connects TRBV5-4 to TRBJ2-7; TRBD2 matches at 8 bases. This CDR3 contains 15 residues. V was pared by 2 bases and J by 0 bases, with 4 bases of the junction left unmatched. The germline V gene has CDR1 SGHNT and CDR2 YYREEE (reference sequence). The CDR3 here is CASSFGRAPSYEQYF. Here the CDR3 DNA reads TGTGCCAGCAGCTTCGGGAGGGCCCCCTCCTACGAGCAGTACTTC.

The V and J genes are TRBV20-1 and TRBJ2-3; D ambiguous. The germline CDR1 and CDR2 sequences are DFQATT and SNEGSKA (reference sequence). The V gene lost 7 bases and the J gene lost 6 bases, with 11 bases spanning the gap. The CDR3 is made up of 11 amino acids. The DNA for the CDR3 is TGCAGTGGAGCAACCTCCGATACGCAGTATTTT. Translated: CSGATSDTQYF.

The genes are TRBV5-1 and TRBJ2-7; tentatively, D is TRBD1 (5 bases). Germline V gives CDR1 SGHRS, CDR2 YFSETQ. This CDR3 contains 19 residues. V lost 3 bases and J 0 bases, leaving 25 bases between the germline ends. Here the CDR3 DNA reads TGCGCCAGCAGCTCCGCAGGACACACAAAACCCGACAGCTCCTACGAGCAGTACTTC. It yields the protein CASSSAGHTKPDSSYEQYF.

This chain joins TRBV5-4 and TRBJ2-1; 12 bases match TRBD2. V shed 1 base and J 4 bases; nucleotides not matched to a gene: 0. This CDR3 is 15 amino acids long. Germline CDR1 SGHNT, CDR2 YYREEE (reference sequence). The CDR3 reads CASSLLAGGYNEQFF. The CDR3 DNA sequence: TGTGCCAGCAGCTTGCTAGCGGGAGGGTACAATGAGCAGTTCTTC. The whole variable domain, remainder taken from reference TRBV5-4 and TRBJ2-1, is ETGVTQSPTHLIKTRGQQVTLRCSSQSGHNTVSWYQQALGQGPQFIFQYYREEENGRGNFPPRFSGLQFPNYSSELNVNALELDDSALYLCASSLLAGGYNEQFFGPGTRLTVL.

This clone was detected only once. This rearrangement joins TRBV5-1 to TRBJ2-3; TRBD2 aligns across 7 bases. V trimming: 2 bases; J trimming: 2 bases; junction bases outside the gene matches: 5. CDR1 and CDR2 from the germline V gene are SGHRS and YFSETQ. This CDR3 has 15 amino acids. DNA for the CDR3: TGCGCCAGCAGCTTCGGGGACTACACCACAGATACGCAGTATTTT. This encodes CASSFGDYTTDTQYF.